Listed below are T cell receptor beta chains from one sample, sequenced in a study of lymphopenia after photon versus proton radiotherapy. Profiling relied on immunoSEQ multiplex PCR, and the TCRdb table lists in-frame clones only, not all of them. The sample lists roughly 61,000 clones; roughly nine tenths were seen once. This sample comprised peripheral blood, obtained from a patient treated with proton-based radiotherapy. These receptors were obtained from an elderly man with esophageal cancer. CDR3s include the opening cysteine and the closing phenylalanine or tryptophan.

>TRBV9|TRBJ1-2|15
CASSVGRGRSYGYTF
>TRBV29-1|TRBJ2-1|12
CSVEWGPNEQFF
>TRBV6-6|TRBJ1-2|13
CASSTVGSTLHTF
>TRBV2|TRBJ2-3|17
CASSGADYPEVGDTQYF
>TRBV5-3|TRBJ1-5|13
CARSWGRQRHQHF
>TRBV28|TRBJ2-2|14
CASKPGWNTGELFF
>TRBV7-9|TRBJ2-2|16
CASSLPSGRRDGELFF
>TRBV29-1|TRBJ2-1|13
CSVGQGRYNEQFF
>TRBV4-3|TRBJ2-2|18
CASSHGTSGQVYSGELFF
>TRBV11-2|TRBJ1-4|14
CASSPGTGSEKLFF
>TRBV11-2|TRBJ1-1|14
CASSPTLEITEAFF
>TRBV27|TRBJ2-5|17
CASSLSVKGLRGGTQYF
>TRBV7-9|TRBJ2-1|14
CASSFILLRGEQFF
>TRBV7-8|TRBJ1-2|14
CASSLVQGRRGYTF
>TRBV7-9|TRBJ2-1|13
CASSPPAYNEQFF
>TRBV5-1|TRBJ2-3|14
CASSLEAPTDTQYF
>TRBV4-1|TRBJ1-3|15
CASSQDGNSGNTIYF
>TRBV6-5|TRBJ1-3|15
CASSSGRVSGNTIYF
>TRBV6-5|TRBJ2-3|15
CASRTGTGATDTQYF
>TRBV5-1|TRBJ1-3|15
CASSQTGISGNTIYF